A single sample gave rise to the 29 T cell receptor beta chains below, sequenced in a study of T cell responses to AZD1222 COVID-19 vaccine. Only in-frame clones appear in the TCRdb table, and some are missing; sequencing was by immunoSEQ multiplex PCR. Of more than 150,000 clones in the sample, about 87% were seen once. The specimen was peripheral blood, collected on day 0 of MenACWY control vaccination. The receptor source for this set is an adult in good health.

The genes are TRBV5-1 and TRBJ1-5; 8 nucleotides agree with TRBD1. V trimming: 4 bases; J trimming: 0 bases; junction bases outside the gene matches: 12. CDR1 and CDR2 (germline): SGHRS, YFSETQ. This CDR3 comprises 18 residues. The CDR3, as DNA: TGCGCCAGCAGCACCCGGGACAGGTCTGCTCTTAGCAATCAGCCCCAGCATTTT. It specifies CASSTRDRSALSNQPQHF.

The J gene is TRBJ2-7, the V gene TRBV7-9, with D maybe TRBD1 (6 bases). Germline V CDR1 and CDR2: SEHNR, FQNEAQ (reference sequence). CDR3 length equals 13 residues. The V end was cut by 4 bases, the J end by 7 bases, with 14 bases between. In DNA form, the CDR3 reads TGTGCCAGCAGCTCCACAGGGTACCCGGAGCAGTACTTC. This gives the protein CASSSTGYPEQYF.

The chain is built from TRBV11-3 and TRBJ2-1; tentative D call: TRBD1 (7 bases). The V end was cut by 3 bases, the J end by 2 bases, with 14 bases between. Germline lookup yields CDR1 SGHNT and CDR2 YENEEA. The CDR3 loop spans 16 amino acids. The CDR3 nucleotides read TGTGCCAGCAGCTTGGGACTGACAGGGCCCTACAATGAGCAGTTCTTC. Translated: CASSLGLTGPYNEQFF.

The chain carries TRBV13 and TRBJ2-7; D not resolved. Germline assignment: CDR1 PRHDT and CDR2 FYEKMQ (reference sequence). Trimming took off 3 bases at V and 1 base at J, with 7 bases between the two ends. The CDR3 contains 13 residues. This CDR3 reads CASSFWASYEQYF. The CDR3 DNA follows: TGTGCCAGCAGCTTTTGGGCTTCCTACGAGCAGTACTTC.

The chain has TRBV14 and TRBJ1-6; TRBD1 is a possible D gene (5 bases). The CDR3 is made up of 14 amino acids. The V end was cut by 2 bases, the J end by 9 bases, with 11 bases between. Per germline, CDR1 SGHDN and CDR2 FVKESK. CDR3: CASSQQGSGSPLHF. In DNA form, the CDR3 reads TGTGCCAGCAGCCAACAGGGCTCGGGTTCACCCCTCCACTTT.

This clone was recorded only once. The chain combines TRBV27 with TRBJ2-1; 9 bases agree with TRBD2. Germline lookup yields CDR1 MNHEY and CDR2 SMNVEV (reference sequence). CDR3 length equals 14 residues. V shed 6 bases and J 7 bases; nucleotides not matched to a gene: 7. The CDR3 here is CASRVPGLANEQFF. As DNA, the CDR3 is TGTGCCAGCAGGGTCCCGGGACTAGCAAATGAGCAGTTCTTC.

V usage is TRBV4-3 and J usage is TRBJ2-1; perhaps TRBD1 as D (7 bases). The CDR3 totals 15 residues. Trimming shortened V by 4 bases and J by 4 bases, and 14 bases separated the two germline ends. Germline-derived CDR1 and CDR2 are LGHNA and YSLEER. DNA of the CDR3: TGCGCCAGCAGCCCAGGGGGGCTACGGTACAATGAGCAGTTCTTC. Its translation: CASSPGGLRYNEQFF.

The chain links TRBV19 to TRBJ1-6; D unclear. The CDR3 loop spans 12 amino acids. Trimming removed 3 bases from V and 8 bases from J, with 5 bases in between. CDR1 and CDR2 from the germline V gene are LNHDA and SQIVND (reference sequence). The CDR3 region is CASSIVDSPLHF. DNA for the CDR3: TGTGCCAGTAGTATTGTTGATTCACCCCTCCACTTT.

The chain employs TRBV4-3 and TRBJ1-6; a weak D match, TRBD1 (5 bases). This CDR3 comprises 15 residues. Deletions cut 4 bases from V and 5 bases from J, with 12 bases between. Germline V gene sequence: CDR1 LGHNA, CDR2 YSLEER. CDR3 region: CASSPGRTNNSPLHF. The CDR3 nucleotides are TGCGCCAGCAGCCCGGGACGGACTAATAATTCACCCCTCCACTTT.

This chain connects TRBV5-1 to TRBJ2-5; D ambiguous. Germline V gene sequence: CDR1 SGHRS, CDR2 YFSETQ. V was cut by 4 bases and J by 2 bases, with 9 bases left in between. This CDR3 contains 13 residues. The CDR3 is CASSEVFQETQYF. For the CDR3, the DNA is TGCGCCAGCAGCGAGGTTTTTCAAGAGACCCAGTACTTC.

The sample holds one count of this clone. The chain combines TRBV6-2 or TRBV6-3 with TRBJ1-1; D call uncertain. V gave up 5 bases and J gave up 3 bases, with 7 bases separating them. Germline V lookup: CDR1 MNHEY, CDR2 SVGEGT. This CDR3 region has 12 residues. CDR3 amino acids: CASSPAYTEAFF. In DNA form, the CDR3 reads TGTGCCAGCAGTCCCGCGTACACTGAAGCTTTCTTT.

V usage is TRBV7-9 and J usage is TRBJ1-5; the D gene is possibly TRBD1 (5 bases). V dropped 1 base and J dropped 3 bases, with 7 bases sitting between them. The CDR3 spans 14 residues. Germline CDR1 reads SEHNR; CDR2 reads FQNEAQ (reference sequence). Written as DNA, the CDR3 is TGTGCCAGCAGCTTAGGGGGGGTCAATCAGCCCCAGCATTTT. This sequence encodes CASSLGGVNQPQHF.

This sequence joins TRBV21-1 and TRBJ2-1; the listed D gene, TRBD2, was not tested against the DNA. TRBV21-1 is listed as a pseudogene. This CDR3 contains 17 residues. For the CDR3, the DNA is TGTGCCAGCAGCCGGCGGCAGGGACTAGCGGGGGGAAATGAGCAGTTCTTC. Encoded protein: CASSRRQGLAGGNEQFF.

This sequence joins TRBV28 and TRBJ1-2; D ambiguous. Germline CDR1 and CDR2: MDHEN and SYDVKM. This CDR3 comprises 13 residues. Trimming left V 3 bases short and J 2 bases short, with 7 bases between. In nucleotides, the CDR3 is TGTGCCAGCAGTTTTGGAGCCAACTATGGCTACACCTTC. It encodes CASSFGANYGYTF.

This chain joins TRBV5-1 and TRBJ2-7; 8 nucleotides line up with TRBD2. Per germline, CDR1 SGHRS and CDR2 YFSETQ. The length of the CDR3 is 14 residues. After removal of 1 base from V and 5 bases from J, the junction contained 5 bases not matched to a gene. CDR3 sequence: CASSLRGGQDEQYF. CDR3 in DNA: TGCGCCAGCAGCTTGCGGGGGGGCCAGGACGAGCAGTACTTC.

This chain links TRBV29-1 with TRBJ2-2; 9 bases align to TRBD1. J was trimmed by 0 bases and V by 7 bases; bases with no gene match: 9. CDR1 and CDR2 from the germline V gene are SQVTM and ANQGSEA. The CDR3 sequence is 16 residues long. Here the CDR3 reads CSAGQGRFANTGELFF. The CDR3 bases are TGCAGCGCGGGACAGGGCCGATTCGCGAACACCGGGGAGCTGTTTTTT.

The CDR3 DNA reads as TGTGCCAGCAGCTCCAGAGCGGGATACTACAATGAGCAGTTCTTC. It encodes CASSSRAGYYNEQFF. This chain joins TRBV5-6 and TRBJ2-1; 7 nucleotides match TRBD2. V shed 3 bases and J 3 bases; nucleotides not matched to a gene: 6. CDR1 is SGHDT, CDR2 YYEEEE, per germline. This CDR3 has 15 amino acids.

This clone was observed a few times. The CDR3 DNA is TGCGCCAGCAGCCTCCTACAGGGGGCGGACTACGAGCAGTACTTC. Protein product: CASSLLQGADYEQYF. V usage is TRBV4-1 and J usage is TRBJ2-7, with TRBD1 identical over 9 bases. CDR1 and CDR2 from the germline V gene are MGHRA and YSYEKL. The CDR3 consists of 15 residues. Trimming cost V 4 bases and J 3 bases; bases outside gene matches: 7.

In its sample, this clone was seen once. The rearrangement uses TRBV2 and TRBJ1-5; D remains unclear. V was cut by 10 bases and J by 0 bases, with 10 bases left in between. CDR1 and CDR2 (germline): SNHLY, FYNNEI. The length of the CDR3 is 13 residues. This CDR3 reads CATRENSNQPQHF. Written as DNA, the CDR3 is TGTGCCACTCGGGAGAATAGCAATCAGCCCCAGCATTTT.

The chain recombines TRBV5-5 with TRBJ1-2, with 10 bases that match TRBD1. The germline gives CDR1 SGHKS, CDR2 YYEKEE (reference sequence). The CDR3 runs 15 residues. J lost 2 bases, V lost 4 bases, and 5 bases had no gene match. CDR3 protein: CASSQTGQGNYGYTF. CDR3 nucleotides: TGTGCCAGCAGCCAAACGGGACAGGGGAACTATGGCTACACCTTC.

V is TRBV11-2 and J is TRBJ2-3; D gene ambiguous. The CDR3 length is 15 residues. V shed 1 base and J shed 5 bases, with 13 bases lying between them. CDR1 is SGHAT and CDR2 is FQNNGV in the germline V gene. The CDR3 DNA follows: TGTGCCAGCAGCTTAGCAGGACGGTCGGAAGATACGCAGTATTTT. This encodes CASSLAGRSEDTQYF.

The rearrangement joins TRBV27 to TRBJ1-2; TRBD1 matches at 8 bases. From germline, CDR1 is MNHEY and CDR2 SMNVEV (reference sequence). V dropped 3 bases and J dropped 3; count of bases not matched to a gene: 3. The CDR3 is 14 amino acids. The CDR3 here is CASSFSQGDYGYTF. The CDR3 DNA sequence: TGTGCCAGCAGTTTTTCACAGGGGGACTATGGCTACACCTTC.

The rearrangement joins TRBV7-2 to TRBJ1-4; TRBD1 is a possible D gene (6 bases). Germline CDR1 reads SGHTA; CDR2 reads FQGNSA. V was shortened by 1 base and J by 5 bases, with 17 bases between the two germline ends. This CDR3 is 17 amino acids long. CDR3 in DNA: TGTGCCAGCAGCTTAGAGGCACCGCGGACAGAAAATGAAAAACTGTTTTTT. As protein: CASSLEAPRTENEKLFF.

The V and J genes are TRBV5-1 and TRBJ2-7; D gene unclear. Trimming removed 4 bases from V and 3 bases from J, with 14 bases in between. Germline-derived CDR1 and CDR2 are SGHRS and YFSETQ. The CDR3 contains 14 residues. The CDR3 sequence: CASSLGGDNYEQYF. Here the CDR3 DNA reads TGCGCCAGCAGCCTCGGTGGAGATAACTACGAGCAGTACTTC.

This clone was seen only once. The rearrangement links TRBV5-5 to TRBJ2-2; D perhaps matches TRBD1 (6 bases). The CDR3 extends over 12 amino acids. V lost 5 bases and J lost 6, with 8 bases in between. Germline V CDR1 and CDR2: SGHKS, YYEKEE (reference sequence). The CDR3 nucleotides are TGTGCCAGCAGGGCAGGGGCCGGGGAGCTGTTTTTT. Its translation is CASRAGAGELFF.

The chain is built from TRBV19 and TRBJ1-1; D is possibly TRBD1 (6 bases). The V gene lost 3 bases and the J gene lost 4 bases, with 12 bases spanning the gap. There are 14 residues in the CDR3. Germline CDR1 LNHDA, CDR2 SQIVND (reference sequence). CDR3 sequence (DNA): TGTGCCAGTAGTATCGAAGGGGGTACCACTGAAGCTTTCTTT. Translating gives CASSIEGGTTEAFF.

The genes are TRBV7-9 and TRBJ2-4; D possibly corresponds to TRBD1 (7 bases). CDR3 length equals 17 residues. The germline V gene has CDR1 SEHNR and CDR2 FQNEAQ (reference sequence). V shed 4 bases and J shed 7 bases, with 23 bases lying between them. The CDR3 DNA reads as TGTGCCAGCAGCTCCCAGGGGGGCAGAGGGGCATGGAACATTCAGTACTTC. It yields the protein CASSSQGGRGAWNIQYF.

This clone has more than one count but fewer than ten. The V gene is TRBV6-5, the J gene TRBJ1-1, with D uncertain. Germline V gives CDR1 MNHEY, CDR2 SVGAGI. The V gene lost 6 bases and the J gene lost 4 bases, with 12 bases spanning the gap. The CDR3 extends over 13 amino acids. The CDR3 DNA reads TGTGCCAGCAGGGATAGGGAGAGCACTGAAGCTTTCTTT. As protein: CASRDRESTEAFF.

The chain joins TRBV7-3 to TRBJ2-3; 7 bases match TRBD1. The CDR3 length is 14 residues. The germline V gene encodes CDR1 SGHTA and CDR2 FQGTGA. The J segment lost 1 base and the V segment lost 3 bases, leaving 1 base of the junction unmatched. This CDR3 reads CASSFDRGTDTQYF. CDR3 nucleotides: TGTGCCAGCAGCTTCGACAGGGGCACAGATACGCAGTATTTT.